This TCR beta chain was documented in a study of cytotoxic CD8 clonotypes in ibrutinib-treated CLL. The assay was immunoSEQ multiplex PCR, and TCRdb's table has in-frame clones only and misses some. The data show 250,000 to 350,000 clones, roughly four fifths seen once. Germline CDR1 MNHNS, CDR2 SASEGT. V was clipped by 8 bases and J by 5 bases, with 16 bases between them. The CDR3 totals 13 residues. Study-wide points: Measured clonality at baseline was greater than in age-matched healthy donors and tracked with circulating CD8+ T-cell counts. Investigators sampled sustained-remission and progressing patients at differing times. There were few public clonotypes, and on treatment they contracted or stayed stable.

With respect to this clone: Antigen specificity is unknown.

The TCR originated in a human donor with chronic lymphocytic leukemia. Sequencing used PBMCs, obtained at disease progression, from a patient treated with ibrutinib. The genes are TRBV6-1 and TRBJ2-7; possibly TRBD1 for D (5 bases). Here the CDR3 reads CASSRTGFDEQYF. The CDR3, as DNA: TGTGCCAGCTCGCGAACAGGTTTTGACGAGCAGTACTTC.